This TCR beta chain came from a study of PD-1 blockade in classical Hodgkin lymphoma. Study-wide context: Patients were given intravenous nivolumab, 3 mg/kg, every 2 weeks.

The time point here: cycle 4 day 1 (C4D1), after 6 weeks of nivolumab. The patients all showed relapse after autologous stem cell transplantation, while their brentuximab vedotin exposure varied. Trimming cost V 3 bases and J 0 bases, with 13 bases left between them. Looked up from germline, CDR1 is SGDLS and CDR2 is YYNGEE. The CDR3 runs to 16 residues. Method: immunoSEQ multiplex PCR; TCRdb's copy keeps in-frame clones and lacks some. The top ten clones hold around 8% of a sample with approximately 65,000 clones, approximately 94% of them seen once. V usage is TRBV9 and J usage is TRBJ2-1, with unresolved D. The TCR originated in a human donor with classical Hodgkin lymphoma. This specimen consisted of peripheral blood mononuclear cells (PBMCs), obtained before the fourth cycle of nivolumab. The CDR3 DNA is TGTGCCAGCAGCGGAGACACGGCGTCCTCCTACAATGAGCAGTTCTTC. It yields the protein CASSGDTASSYNEQFF.